This T cell receptor (beta chain) emerged from a study of blood T cell repertoires in COVID-19. Study summary: Acute and convalescent COVID-19 samples came from the United States, Italy and Spain. The analysed material was cDNA or gDNA that came from T cells, B-cell-depleted T cells, or PBMCs.

The assay was immunoSEQ multiplex PCR, and TCRdb's table has in-frame clones only and misses some. The sample consists of approximately 290,000 clones, about 86% of them appearing once. This clone was counted between two and nine times. V shed 4 bases and J 5 bases; nucleotides not matched to a gene: 8. The CDR3 has 15 residues. CDR1 and CDR2 (germline): SGDLS, YYNGEE. This TCR was recovered from a person aged 70 to 79 with COVID-19, enrolled during active disease. The sequencing input was peripheral blood. This chain connects TRBV9 to TRBJ2-1, with 8 bases matching TRBD2. CDR3 residues: CASSPFGGANNEQFF. CDR3 DNA: TGTGCCAGCAGCCCTTTCGGGGGGGCCAACAATGAGCAGTTCTTC.